This TCR beta chain was observed in a study of blood T cell repertoires in COVID-19. Study information: Nucleic acid was either cDNA or gDNA, and it came from T cells, B-cell-depleted T cells, or PBMCs.

Germline trimming cut 4 bases from V and 0 bases from J; bases unmatched to any gene: 5. Germline V lookup: CDR1 MNHEY, CDR2 SVGAGI. This CDR3 is 16 amino acids long. Authors' data handling: Researchers report that nucleated cell counts were estimated from reference gene primer amplification. Measured with immunoSEQ multiplex PCR; TCRdb has only the in-frame clones, and not every one. V, J and clone size are those of that table, while D and trimming were read from the DNA. The repertoire holds 70,000 to 90,000 clones, with around 90% as singletons. The sample holds a few counts of this clone. The sequenced material came from peripheral blood. This TCR derives from a human donor in a cohort sampled during active COVID-19. This chain links TRBV6-5 with TRBJ2-1, with TRBD2 matching 8 bases. The CDR3 loop is CASSSSGQSSYNEQFF. The DNA for the CDR3 is TGTGCCAGCAGTTCTAGCGGGCAAAGCTCCTACAATGAGCAGTTCTTC.